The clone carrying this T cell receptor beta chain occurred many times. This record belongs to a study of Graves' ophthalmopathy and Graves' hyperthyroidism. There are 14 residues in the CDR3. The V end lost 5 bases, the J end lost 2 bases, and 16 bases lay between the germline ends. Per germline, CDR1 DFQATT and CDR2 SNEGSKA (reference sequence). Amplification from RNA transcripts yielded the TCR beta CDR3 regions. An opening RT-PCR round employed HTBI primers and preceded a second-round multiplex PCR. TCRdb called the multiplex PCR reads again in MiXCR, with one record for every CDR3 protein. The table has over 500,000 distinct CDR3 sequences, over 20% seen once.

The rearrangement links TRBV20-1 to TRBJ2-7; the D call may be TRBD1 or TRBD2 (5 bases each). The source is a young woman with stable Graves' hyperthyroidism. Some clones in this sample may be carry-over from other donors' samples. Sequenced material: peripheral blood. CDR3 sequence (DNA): TGCAGTGCTGGACCCCGGGACCGAACCTACGAGCAGTACTTC. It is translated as CSAGPRDRTYEQYF.